This T cell receptor (beta chain) was recorded in a study of Ad26.COV2.S vaccination and SARS-CoV-2 variants. For the study at large: Enrolled in COV1001, the donor was in the Ad26.COV2.S trial arm, which received the vaccine.

Treatment reported: roughly 20 received Ad26.COV2.S at low or high dose, single or two shots; roughly 5 received placebo; per-sample allocation not given. Day 63 after the first vaccine or placebo injection was the time point for sampling. An 18-55-year-old adult in Boston served as donor. What was given as vaccine was an Ad26 vector encoding Wuhan-strain SARS-CoV-2 spike. Trimming left V 0 bases short and J 6 bases short, with 11 bases between. The germline gives CDR1 LGHNA, CDR2 YSLEER. The CDR3 sequence is 14 residues long. Comments on this clone: Its antigen remains unidentified.

Study-wide points: While placebo recipients had lower spike-specific TCR breadth, vaccine recipients had more.

Data came from immunoSEQ multiplex PCR; TCRdb stores just in-frame clones and leaves some out. The sample consists of around 300,000 clones, around nine tenths of them appearing once. The TCR originated in a person between 18 and 65 years old who received the Ad26.COV2.S COVID-19 vaccine or a placebo. The chain links TRBV4-3 to TRBJ1-1; D possibly corresponds to TRBD1 (5 bases). Sequenced material: peripheral blood, taken in a trial of Ad26.COV2.S vaccine versus placebo. The CDR3 loop reads CASSQEVKGSEAFF. The CDR3 nucleotides read TGCGCCAGCAGCCAAGAGGTTAAGGGGTCTGAAGCTTTCTTT.